A single sample is the source of the 20 T cell receptor beta chains below, sequenced in a study of blood T cell repertoires in COVID-19. Using immunoSEQ multiplex PCR, the repertoire was profiled, and TCRdb retains in-frame clones only, with some absent. Of fewer than 150,000 clones in the sample, roughly 86% were seen once. Sequenced: peripheral blood. Receptors originate from a man in his fifties with active or convalescent COVID-19.

This CDR3 reads CAWATGTGIPKEQFF. The CDR3 DNA reads as TGTGCCTGGGCTACGGGGACAGGGATCCCCAAAGAGCAGTTCTTC. The V and J genes are TRBV30 and TRBJ2-1; 9 bases are shared with TRBD1. Losses at the gene ends were 5 bases for V and 10 bases for J; bases not matched to a gene: 15. The CDR3 totals 15 residues. Germline loops: CDR1 GTSNPN, CDR2 SVGIG (reference sequence).

The chain recombines TRBV4-1 with TRBJ2-1, with D perhaps TRBD2 (5 bases). The CDR3 sequence is 16 residues long. V was clipped by 0 bases and J by 4 bases, with 13 bases between them. In germline, CDR1 is MGHRA, CDR2 YSYEKL. The CDR3 spells CASSQEVGVKYNEQFF. The CDR3, as DNA: TGCGCCAGCAGCCAAGAGGTGGGAGTTAAATACAATGAGCAGTTCTTC.

The rearrangement uses TRBV19 and TRBJ2-1; 13 bases line up with TRBD2. The CDR3 covers 17 residues. CDR1 is LNHDA, CDR2 SQIVND, per germline (reference sequence). The V segment lost 6 bases and the J segment 8 bases; nucleotides outside the gene matches: 13. In DNA, the CDR3 is TGTGCCAGTAGCAGCAAAGCACTAGCGGGAGGGGGTCATGAGCAGTTCTTC. Translation gives CASSSKALAGGGHEQFF.

This CDR3 is CASSLEGDGLGEKLFF. For the CDR3, the DNA is TGTGCCAGCAGTTTAGAGGGGGACGGCCTTGGTGAAAAACTGTTTTTT. This chain links TRBV27 with TRBJ1-4, with D perhaps TRBD1 (6 bases). Germline assignment: CDR1 MNHEY and CDR2 SMNVEV (reference sequence). This CDR3 is 16 amino acids long. Trimming stripped 2 bases from V and 7 bases from J, with 17 bases between.

This sequence joins TRBV5-1 and TRBJ2-2; 11 bases map to TRBD1. The CDR3 consists of 16 residues. Per germline, CDR1 SGHRS and CDR2 YFSETQ. After removal of 4 bases from V and 5 bases from J, the junction contained 7 bases not matched to a gene. The CDR3 sequence: CASSLRGQGGTGELFF. For the CDR3, the DNA is TGCGCCAGCAGCCTCCGGGGACAGGGGGGAACCGGGGAGCTGTTTTTT.

This chain uses TRBV29-1 with TRBJ2-7; 7 bases are a match to TRBD1. Unmatched junction bases numbered 3, after V lost 4 bases and J lost 0 bases. Germline V gene data show CDR1 as SQVTM and CDR2 as ANQGSEA. This CDR3 spans 13 amino acids. Written as DNA, the CDR3 is TGCAGCGTTGCGGGACAGAGCTCCTACGAGCAGTACTTC. Its protein product is CSVAGQSSYEQYF.

This CDR3 reads CASSPIGGAGETQYF. DNA of the CDR3: TGTGCCAGCAGCCCGATCGGGGGGGCAGGGGAGACCCAGTACTTC. This chain links TRBV5-5 with TRBJ2-5, with TRBD2 matching 8 bases. The CDR3 consists of 15 residues. Germline CDR1 is SGHKS and CDR2 is YYEKEE (reference sequence). The V gene end was trimmed by 4 bases and the J gene end by 5 bases; junction bases not matched to a gene: 10.

The genes are TRBV9 and TRBJ1-1; TRBD1 aligns across 9 bases. The V and J ends lost 3 bases and 3 bases, in that order; junction bases with no gene match: 12. The CDR3 has 17 amino acids. Germline values: CDR1 SGDLS, CDR2 YYNGEE. The DNA for the CDR3 is TGTGCCAGCAGCGGGCGACAGGGGGGCTCGGAATACACTGAAGCTTTCTTT. Its translation is CASSGRQGGSEYTEAFF.

The CDR3 sequence is CASSVPAGGYNEQFF. CDR3 DNA: TGTGCCAGTAGTGTCCCAGCGGGAGGATACAATGAGCAGTTCTTC. J is TRBJ2-1 and V is TRBV19; 9 bases agree with TRBD2. Germline V CDR1 and CDR2: LNHDA, SQIVND (reference sequence). Trimming cost V 5 bases and J 4 bases; bases outside gene matches: 6. There are 15 residues in the CDR3.

The chain uses TRBV19 and TRBJ2-5, with 9 bases lining up with TRBD2. V shed 4 bases and J 4 bases; nucleotides not matched to a gene: 10. The CDR3 length is 16 residues. Germline V gene sequence: CDR1 LNHDA, CDR2 SQIVND (reference sequence). The DNA for the CDR3 is TGTGCCAGTAGTAGCTCGCCTAGCGGGATACGAGAGACCCAGTACTTC. Residues: CASSSSPSGIRETQYF. The full variable domain, with the rest looked up from reference TRBV19 and TRBJ2-5, is DGGITQSPKYLFRKEGQNVTLSCEQNLNHDAMYWYRQDPGQGLRLIYYSQIVNDFQKGDIAEGYSVSREKKESFPLTVTSAQKNPTAFYLCASSSSPSGIRETQYFGPGTRLLVL.

This chain links TRBV4-2 with TRBJ1-5; possibly TRBD1 for D (5 bases). The V and J ends lost 0 bases and 3 bases respectively, with 12 bases between them. CDR3 length: 16 residues. CDR1 LGHNA and CDR2 YNFKEQ come from the germline V gene. CDR3 in amino acids: CASSQDLAGHNQPQHF. In DNA form, the CDR3 reads TGTGCCAGCAGCCAAGATTTAGCAGGGCACAATCAGCCCCAGCATTTT.

V and J are TRBV24-1 and TRBJ2-7; tentatively, D is TRBD1 (6 bases). The CDR3 is 13 amino acids. The V end was cut by 3 bases, the J end by 3 bases, with 8 bases between. Germline CDR1 reads KGHDR; CDR2 reads SFDVKD. CDR3 region: CATSDQQGYEQYF. For the CDR3, the DNA is TGTGCCACCAGTGATCAACAGGGCTACGAGCAGTACTTC.

The chain carries TRBV19 and TRBJ2-1, with D possibly TRBD1 on 6 matching bases. The CDR3 loop spans 15 amino acids. Germline CDR1 is LNHDA and CDR2 is SQIVND (reference sequence). V was pared by 5 bases and J by 3 bases, with 14 bases between. This CDR3 reads CASSPQGPIYNEQFF. CDR3 sequence (DNA): TGTGCCAGTAGTCCACAGGGACCAATCTACAATGAGCAGTTCTTC.

The chain recombines TRBV18 with TRBJ2-2, with 8 bases fitting TRBD1. V lost 3 bases and J lost 4; bases outside the gene matches: 7. The CDR3 covers 16 residues. CDR1 is KGHSH, CDR2 LQKENI, per germline. The CDR3 DNA is TGTGCCAGCTCACCTCTAGGACAGGGTGTCACCGGGGAGCTGTTTTTT. Residues: CASSPLGQGVTGELFF.

Here the CDR3 DNA reads TGCAGCGTTGACTTGTTCGGGACGAGGGGGGAGCAGTTCTTC. This gives the protein CSVDLFGTRGEQFF. The chain couples TRBV29-1 to TRBJ2-1, with TRBD1 as a possible D gene (6 bases). Trimming stripped 3 bases from V and 10 bases from J, with 19 bases between. This CDR3 region has 14 residues. Germline CDR1 reads SQVTM; CDR2 reads ANQGSEA.

The V gene is TRBV4-1, the J gene TRBJ2-7; TRBD2 aligns across 9 bases. Germline values: CDR1 MGHRA, CDR2 YSYEKL. The CDR3 has 15 amino acids. V trimming: 0 bases; J trimming: 4 bases; junction bases outside the gene matches: 4. The CDR3 DNA is TGCGCCAGCAGCCAAGAATACAGCGGGAGGTACGAGCAGTACTTC. Protein product: CASSQEYSGRYEQYF.

J is TRBJ2-3 and V is TRBV29-1; the match to TRBD2 covers 14 bases. CDR3 length equals 14 residues. Germline V lookup: CDR1 SQVTM, CDR2 ANQGSEA. J was trimmed by 6 bases and V by 6 bases; bases with no gene match: 5. The CDR3 spells CSVRLAGGGDTQYF. In nucleotides, the CDR3 is TGCAGCGTGCGACTAGCGGGAGGGGGTGATACGCAGTATTTT.

About this clone: A junction end diverges from the germline sequence, so it may reflect a read error. J is TRBJ2-5 and V is TRBV18; no clear D gene. The CDR3 is made up of 16 amino acids. Germline CDR1 is KGHSH and CDR2 is LQKENI. As DNA, the CDR3 is TGTGCCAGCTCACCACTGTTGGGCAGCTCCCAAAAGACCCAGTACTTC. Residues: CASSPLLGSSQKTQYF.

The chain recombines TRBV11-1 with TRBJ2-4; possibly TRBD1 for D (6 bases). CDR1 SGHAT and CDR2 FQDESV come from the germline V gene (reference sequence). This CDR3 contains 15 residues. V lost 5 bases and J lost 6, with 17 bases in between. In DNA form, the CDR3 reads TGTGCCAGCAGCCTTTCCGGGACACCGCTAAACATTCAGTACTTC. It yields the protein CASSLSGTPLNIQYF.

The V gene is TRBV6-5, the J gene TRBJ2-7, with TRBD2 matching 8 bases. Germline CDR1 reads MNHEY; CDR2 reads SVGAGI. The ends lost 7 bases at V and 0 bases at J; junction bases unmatched: 8. The CDR3 length is 15 residues. The CDR3 loop is CASTPTSASSYEQYF. In DNA, the CDR3 is TGTGCCAGCACCCCGACTAGCGCGAGCTCCTACGAGCAGTACTTC.